The 30 T cell receptor beta chains below were found in one sample sequenced in a study of regulatory T cells in long-lasting Graves disease. Combining iRepertoire HTBI primers with Arm-PCR of CDR3 regions, the authors built TCR beta libraries. TCRdb re-called the multiplex PCR reads through MiXCR, storing one row per CDR3 protein. The table lists around 420,000 distinct CDR3 sequences, about 15% of them singletons. Sample time point: newly diagnosed GD, antithyroid drugs for less than 3 months. PBMC RNA served as the TCR library source. This sample was also put to use in a study of T cells in Graves' hyperthyroidism and ophthalmopathy.

Sequenced here: peripheral blood mononuclear cells (PBMCs), sampled at new diagnosis, from a patient treated with antithyroid drugs. The receptors were sampled from a woman aged 40 to 50 with Graves disease.

This clonotype was detected a few times. One junction end disagrees with the germline gene, perhaps due to a read error. The chain recombines TRBV5-1 with TRBJ1-2; 7 bases are shared with TRBD1. The CDR3 has 14 residues. Germline CDR1 SGHRS, CDR2 YFSETQ. In DNA, the CDR3 is TGCGCCAGCAGCCGCGACAGGGCCTCCTATAGCTACACCTTC. It translates to CASSRDRASYSYTF.

This sequence joins TRBV29-1 and TRBJ1-1; the D is unclear. Germline V gives CDR1 SQVTM, CDR2 ANQGSEA. The CDR3 loop spans 10 amino acids. Trimming pared 5 bases from V and 2 bases from J, leaving 3 bases between. The CDR3 protein is CSVTNTEAFF. DNA of the CDR3: TGCAGCGTTACTAACACTGAAGCTTTCTTT.

This chain joins TRBV20-1 and TRBJ2-3; 12 bases fit TRBD2. J was trimmed by 4 bases and V by 4 bases; bases with no gene match: 6. This CDR3 spans 15 amino acids. Germline loops: CDR1 DFQATT, CDR2 SNEGSKA (reference sequence). For the CDR3, the DNA is TGCAGTGCTATGACCCTAGCGGGAGGGCCAGATACGCAGTATTTT. Protein product: CSAMTLAGGPDTQYF.

This clonotype was counted between two and nine times. The genes are TRBV29-1 and TRBJ1-1; D ambiguous. The V and J ends lost 7 bases and 2 bases respectively, with 8 bases between them. The CDR3 is 11 residues long. Germline V CDR1 and CDR2: SQVTM, ANQGSEA. The CDR3 is CSGIVNTEAFF. CDR3 nucleotide sequence: TGCAGCGGCATCGTAAACACTGAAGCTTTCTTT.

This clonotype has ten or more counts. The chain joins TRBV9 to TRBJ2-7, with 8 positions matching TRBD1. Germline-derived CDR1 and CDR2 are SGDLS and YYNGEE. The CDR3 has 13 amino acids. After removal of 7 bases from V and 3 bases from J, the junction contained 6 bases not matched to a gene. CDR3 sequence: CASSGQGDYEQYF. The DNA of the CDR3 is TGTGCCAGCTCCGGACAGGGAGACTACGAGCAGTACTTC.

This clonotype showed up many times. The V and J genes are TRBV10-3 and TRBJ1-5; D gene unclear. The CDR3 has 13 residues. CDR1 is ENHRY and CDR2 is SYGVKD in the germline V gene. The ends were cut back, 6 bases at V and 5 bases at J, with 11 bases in the middle. Here the CDR3 reads CAISIQPDQPQHF. The CDR3 nucleotides are TGTGCCATCAGCATTCAACCAGATCAGCCCCAGCATTTT.

The sample holds many counts of this clonotype. The rearrangement uses TRBV28 and TRBJ2-7; 7 nucleotides line up with TRBD1. Trimming at V came to 6 bases and at J to 2 bases, leaving 22 bases not matched to a gene. The CDR3 length is 19 residues. The germline CDR1 and CDR2 sequences are MDHEN and SYDVKM. Here the CDR3 reads CASSPPPIPRQGRTYEQYF. CDR3 in DNA: TGTGCCAGCAGCCCTCCCCCCATCCCTAGACAGGGAAGAACCTACGAGCAGTACTTC.

This clonotype was counted at least ten times. This chain connects TRBV2 to TRBJ1-5, with TRBD1 matching over 11 bases. There are 16 residues in the CDR3. V lost 5 bases to trimming and J lost 1 base; unmatched junction nucleotides: 4. CDR1 and CDR2 from the germline V gene are SNHLY and FYNNEI. The CDR3: CASSRDRGASNQPQHF. CDR3 sequence (DNA): TGTGCCAGCAGTCGGGACAGGGGGGCGAGCAATCAGCCCCAGCATTTT.

This clonotype was recorded many times. An end of the junction differs from the germline gene, which may be a read error. The chain's CDR3 is CASSTGARNEQFF. CDR3 bases: TGTGCTAGCAGCACCGGGGCACGGAATGAGCAGTTCTTC. The rearrangement links TRBV7-7 to TRBJ2-1; D possibly uses TRBD1 or TRBD2 (5 bases each). Germline V gives CDR1 SSHAT, CDR2 FNYEAQ (reference sequence). The CDR3 is 13 amino acids.

This clonotype has a count of ten or more. The chain couples TRBV11-2 to TRBJ2-2, with a tentative D call TRBD2 (5 bases). Between the trimmed V and J ends, which lost 8 bases and 5 bases, there was a span of 21 bases. The germline V gene encodes CDR1 SGHAT and CDR2 FQNNGV. The CDR3 extends over 16 amino acids. The CDR3 nucleotides are TGTGCCAGCCTAGAAGGGCGGACGGGATCAACCGGGGAGCTGTTTTTT. Its translation is CASLEGRTGSTGELFF.

This clonotype was seen many times. The chain is built from TRBV7-3 and TRBJ2-1; tentative D call: TRBD2 (6 bases). Per the germline V gene, CDR1 is SGHTA and CDR2 is FQGTGA. V dropped 0 bases and J dropped 6 bases, with 9 bases sitting between them. The CDR3 extends over 14 amino acids. The CDR3 here is CASSLTGGFNEQFF. CDR3 DNA: TGTGCCAGCAGCTTAACGGGGGGTTTCAATGAGCAGTTCTTC.

V gene TRBV6-2 or TRBV6-3 combines with J gene TRBJ1-2; D is undetermined. Germline V gene lookup returns CDR1 MNHEY and CDR2 SVGEGT. This CDR3 has 14 residues. Trimming removed 2 bases from V and 0 bases from J, with 7 bases in between. CDR3 residues: CASSYMGSNYGYTF. The CDR3 DNA follows: TGTGCCAGCAGTTACATGGGATCTAACTATGGCTACACCTTC.

This clonotype was detected ten times or more. This sequence joins TRBV18 and TRBJ2-1; D ambiguous. This CDR3 region has 12 residues. Germline V gene sequence: CDR1 KGHSH, CDR2 LQKENI. V was cut by 6 bases and J by 9 bases, with 12 bases left in between. CDR3 sequence (DNA): TGTGCCAGCTCTGCCATGCGGAGTGAGCAGTTCTTC. Its protein product is CASSAMRSEQFF.

The genes are TRBV11-1 and TRBJ2-7; tentatively, D is TRBD2 (7 bases). Trimming took 5 bases from V and 0 from J, leaving 17 bases between them. The CDR3 runs 16 residues. Germline V gene data show CDR1 as SGHAT and CDR2 as FQDESV (reference sequence). The CDR3 is CASSPGGLADSYEQYV. CDR3 bases: TGTGCCAGCAGCCCCGGGGGGCTAGCGGACTCCTACGAGCAGTACGTC.

V and J are TRBV5-6 and TRBJ2-3, with 11 nucleotides matching TRBD2. V dropped 4 bases and J dropped 2; count of bases not matched to a gene: 3. The CDR3 extends over 15 amino acids. Per germline, CDR1 SGHDT and CDR2 YYEEEE. CDR3 coding DNA: TGTGCCAGCAGCGTAGCGGGAGGGGTCACAGATACGCAGTATTTT. Amino acid sequence: CASSVAGGVTDTQYF.

The chain carries TRBV12-3 or TRBV12-4 and TRBJ1-2; the match to TRBD1 covers 9 bases. The CDR3 has 16 residues. V lost 4 bases, J lost 1 base, and 7 bases stayed unmatched. Here the CDR3 DNA reads TGTGCCAGCAGTTCGGGGACAGGGAATGTTAACTATGGCTACACCTTC. This gives the protein CASSSGTGNVNYGYTF.

The rearrangement joins TRBV20-1 to TRBJ2-1; the D gene is possibly TRBD1 (5 bases). Trimming left V 5 bases short and J 0 bases short, with 14 bases between. CDR1 and CDR2 from the germline V gene are DFQATT and SNEGSKA (reference sequence). This CDR3 is built from 15 residues. The CDR3 protein is CSAVLRGFSYNEQFF. CDR3 DNA: TGCAGTGCTGTCCTTAGGGGCTTCTCCTACAATGAGCAGTTCTTC.

This clonotype was found many times. CDR3 DNA: TGTGCCAGCAGCTTAGAATCCGGGACTAGCGTACACTACGAGCAGTACTTC. This sequence encodes CASSLESGTSVHYEQYF. The V call is TRBV11-3, the J call TRBJ2-7, with 10 bases matching TRBD2. J gave up 3 bases and V 0 bases, and 8 bases lay outside the gene matches. Per the germline V gene, CDR1 is SGHNT and CDR2 is YENEEA. The length of the CDR3 is 17 residues.

This clonotype was counted many times. The chain uses TRBV12-3 or TRBV12-4 and TRBJ2-3; 7 bases fit TRBD2. Losses at the gene ends were 10 bases for V and 3 bases for J; bases not matched to a gene: 10. CDR3 length: 14 amino acids. The CDR3 region is CATLVRGETDTQYF. The DNA of the CDR3 is TGTGCCACCTTGGTCCGGGGGGAAACAGATACGCAGTATTTT.

This clonotype was counted at least ten times. V and J are TRBV7-3 and TRBJ2-1, with 11 bases that match TRBD2. The CDR3 covers 15 residues. CDR1 and CDR2 (germline): SGHTA, FQGTGA. V gave up 5 bases and J gave up 3 bases; unmatched junction bases: 3. CDR3 sequence (DNA): TGTGCCAGCAGCCCTACTAGCGGGGGCTACAATGAGCAGTTCTTC. This encodes CASSPTSGGYNEQFF. The whole variable domain, remainder taken from reference TRBV7-3 and TRBJ2-1, is GAGVSQTPSNKVTEKGKYVELRCDPISGHTALYWYRQSLGQGPEFLIYFQGTGAADDSGLPNDRFFAVRPEGSVSTLKIQRTERGDSAVYLCASSPTSGGYNEQFFGPGTRLTVL.

In nucleotides, the CDR3 is TGTGCTAGTCAAGCTAACTACCCCTTTGAGCAGTACTTC. Encoded protein: CASQANYPFEQYF. The chain carries TRBV12-5 and TRBJ2-7; D not resolved. Germline CDR1 reads LGHNT; CDR2 reads FRNRAP. CDR3 length equals 13 residues. V was pared by 8 bases and J by 7 bases, with 18 bases between.

This clonotype was seen repeatedly, ten times or more. The J gene is TRBJ2-3, the V gene TRBV28; TRBD2 aligns across 7 bases. The CDR3 totals 15 residues. CDR1 is MDHEN and CDR2 is SYDVKM in the germline V gene. The V segment lost 7 bases and the J segment 3 bases; nucleotides outside the gene matches: 10. CDR3: CASKGSLAETDTQYF. The CDR3 DNA is TGTGCCAGCAAGGGCTCTCTAGCGGAAACAGATACGCAGTATTTT.

This clonotype has a count of ten or more. The chain is built from TRBV27 and TRBJ2-1; 12 positions agree with TRBD1. Germline CDR1 and CDR2: MNHEY and SMNVEV (reference sequence). The CDR3 is 15 residues long. With 5 bases clipped from V and 7 bases from J, the junction kept 6 bases outside the gene matches. The CDR3 nucleotides read TGTGCCAGCAGTCCCGGGACAGGGGGCAGAAATGAGCAGTTCTTC. As protein: CASSPGTGGRNEQFF.

Regarding this clonotype: Given a much more abundant clone one base away, this may be a read error. The J gene is TRBJ2-7, the V gene TRBV28, with D possibly matching TRBD1 (6 bases). This CDR3 comprises 12 residues. Germline V lookup: CDR1 MDHEN, CDR2 SYDVKM. V was shortened by 6 bases and J by 5 bases, with 11 bases between the two germline ends. The CDR3: CASRNRVDEQYF. CDR3 sequence (DNA): TGTGCCAGCAGAAACAGGGTCGACGAGCAGTACTTC.

This clonotype was picked up a small number of times. The V call is TRBV2, the J call TRBJ2-3, with D hard to call. The germline V gene encodes CDR1 SNHLY and CDR2 FYNNEI. Trimming removed 4 bases at V and 3 bases at J, with 11 bases between. This CDR3 has 14 residues. The CDR3 DNA reads as TGTGCCAGCAGTGGAAGTCGTCGGACAGATACGCAGTATTTT. It codes for CASSGSRRTDTQYF.

Details on this clonotype: A much larger clonotype is one base distant, so this may be a read error. The final CDR3 position lacks the conserved phenylalanine or tryptophan, pointing to a likely read error. The chain recombines TRBV5-6 with TRBJ1-1; D possibly corresponds to TRBD1 (6 bases). The length of the CDR3 is 14 residues. Germline V gene data show CDR1 as SGHDT and CDR2 as YYEEEE. The germline V and J ends were trimmed by 3 bases and 1 base, with 10 bases remaining between them. The CDR3 loop is CASSSGQQNTEAFL. The CDR3 nucleotides are TGTGCCAGCAGCTCGGGACAACAGAACACTGAAGCTTTCTTG.

This clonotype came up many times. The rearrangement joins TRBV27 to TRBJ2-3; tentatively, D is TRBD1 or TRBD2 (6 bases each). Between the trimmed V and J ends, which lost 6 bases and 0 bases, there was a span of 10 bases. The CDR3 runs to 14 residues. In germline, CDR1 is MNHEY, CDR2 SMNVEV (reference sequence). The CDR3 protein is CASRWGASTDTQYF. DNA of the CDR3: TGTGCCAGCAGATGGGGGGCTAGCACAGATACGCAGTATTTT.

About this clonotype itself: At one end the junction does not follow the germline gene, possibly because of a read error. This chain links TRBV7-7 with TRBJ2-1; TRBD1 agrees at 7 bases. CDR3 size: 14 residues. The V gene's germline CDR1 is SSHAT and CDR2 FNYEAQ (reference sequence). The CDR3 DNA reads TGTGCTAGCAGCATGAACCTACAGGGGAATGAGCAGTTCTTC. Encoded protein: CASSMNLQGNEQFF.

Remarks on this clonotype: A read error may be the cause here, since a much bigger clone is one base away. The CDR3 DNA follows: TGTGCCAGCAGGACAGGGACCAACGAGCAGTACTTC. Encoded protein: CASRTGTNEQYF. The rearrangement uses TRBV12-3 or TRBV12-4 and TRBJ2-7; 7 positions agree with TRBD1. The CDR3 is 12 residues long. Unmatched junction bases numbered 4, after V lost 6 bases and J lost 5 bases.

This clonotype was recorded at least ten times. This chain connects TRBV29-1 to TRBJ2-1; 15 bases agree with TRBD2. Germline CDR1 SQVTM, CDR2 ANQGSEA. V shed 4 bases and J 4 bases; nucleotides not matched to a gene: 11. CDR3 size: 18 residues. The DNA for the CDR3 is TGCAGCGTTGGGGCCCTGAGGACTAGCGGGAGGGGATACAATGAGCAGTTCTTC. It is translated as CSVGALRTSGRGYNEQFF.